These 27 T cell receptor beta chains originate from one sample sequenced in a study of PD-1 blockade in classical Hodgkin lymphoma. The repertoire was sequenced with immunoSEQ multiplex PCR; TCRdb's copy has only in-frame clones and lacks some. The sample comprises some 84,000 clones, around 90% of which are singletons, and approximately 2.4% rests with the top ten. The patients all showed relapse after autologous stem cell transplantation, while their brentuximab vedotin exposure varied. The sample in question was peripheral blood mononuclear cells (PBMCs), obtained before the second cycle of nivolumab. Receptor source: a human donor with classical Hodgkin lymphoma.

The CDR3 reads CASSIRIPAEQYF. CDR3 bases: TGTGCCAGCAGCATCAGGATTCCGGCCGAGCAGTACTTC. The chain carries TRBV7-8 and TRBJ2-7; D gene uncertain. V dropped 5 bases and J dropped 6 bases, with 14 bases sitting between them. Per the germline V gene, CDR1 is SGHVS and CDR2 is FQNEAQ. The CDR3 loop spans 13 amino acids.

This chain connects TRBV7-2 to TRBJ1-5, with D unresolved. The germline V gene has CDR1 SGHTA and CDR2 FQGNSA. This CDR3 region has 14 residues. V lost 6 bases, J lost 0 bases, and 9 bases lay in between. CDR3 region: CASRTENSNQPQHF. Here the CDR3 DNA reads TGTGCCAGCAGAACGGAGAATAGCAATCAGCCCCAGCATTTT.

The chain has TRBV13 and TRBJ2-2; 9 bases are shared with TRBD2. V shed 0 bases and J 4 bases; nucleotides not matched to a gene: 6. The CDR3 length is 17 residues. Germline values: CDR1 PRHDT, CDR2 FYEKMQ (reference sequence). The CDR3 sequence is CASSLGFSGRSTGELFF. CDR3 sequence (DNA): TGTGCCAGCAGCTTAGGGTTTAGCGGGAGAAGCACCGGGGAGCTGTTTTTT. Full variable domain (outside the CDR3, taken from reference TRBV13 and TRBJ2-2): AAGVIQSPRHLIKEKRETATLKCYPIPRHDTVYWYQQGPGQDPQFLISFYEKMQSDKGSIPDRFSAQQFSDYHSELNMSSLELGDSALYFCASSLGFSGRSTGELFFGEGSRLTVL.

The V gene is TRBV30, the J gene TRBJ2-7; D uncertain. This CDR3 is built from 13 residues. Germline loops: CDR1 GTSNPN, CDR2 SVGIG (reference sequence). Trimming took 3 bases from V and 0 from J, leaving 9 bases between them. CDR3 nucleotides: TGTGCCTGGAGGCCGGGCCCCTCCTACGAGCAGTACTTC. As protein: CAWRPGPSYEQYF.

The rearrangement joins TRBV9 to TRBJ2-7; D gene unclear. The CDR3 loop spans 15 amino acids. Per germline, CDR1 SGDLS and CDR2 YYNGEE. Trimming removed 0 bases at V and 5 bases at J, with 15 bases between. The DNA for the CDR3 is TGTGCCAGCAGCGTAGGTGGTAAAGGGAACCACGAGCAGTACTTC. Its translation is CASSVGGKGNHEQYF.

In its sample, this clone was seen a few times. The rearrangement links TRBV6-5 to TRBJ1-2; 7 bases are a match to TRBD1. The CDR3 sequence is 15 residues long. The V segment lost 2 bases and the J segment 3 bases; nucleotides outside the gene matches: 6. From germline, CDR1 is MNHEY and CDR2 SVGAGI. The CDR3 here is CASSYEGQDHYGYTF. In DNA form, the CDR3 reads TGTGCCAGCAGTTACGAAGGACAGGACCACTATGGCTACACCTTC.

The chain has TRBV5-6 and TRBJ2-7; D gene uncertain. This CDR3 is built from 13 residues. Germline V gene data show CDR1 as SGHDT and CDR2 as YYEEEE. V was cut by 2 bases and J by 4 bases, with 10 bases left in between. CDR3 loop: CASSLGSSYEQYF. The CDR3 DNA is TGTGCCAGCAGCTTAGGATCATCTTACGAGCAGTACTTC.

This chain links TRBV12-5 with TRBJ1-5; TRBD1 might be the D (5 bases). The CDR3 sequence is 15 residues long. V was cut by 8 bases and J by 0 bases, with 14 bases left in between. Germline V gene sequence: CDR1 LGHNT, CDR2 FRNRAP. The CDR3 coding sequence is TGTGCTAGTTCCCCACCGGGGGATAGCAATCAGCCCCAGCATTTT. It translates to CASSPPGDSNQPQHF.

The rearrangement uses TRBV19 and TRBJ2-7, with 8 bases that match TRBD1. This CDR3 is 15 amino acids long. Per the germline V gene, CDR1 is LNHDA and CDR2 is SQIVND (reference sequence). V dropped 6 bases and J dropped 4; count of bases not matched to a gene: 11. DNA of the CDR3: TGTGCCAGTAGGGCCGGACAGGGAAATAATTACGAGCAGTACTTC. Protein product: CASRAGQGNNYEQYF.

V is TRBV27 and J is TRBJ1-4, with D tentatively TRBD1 (6 bases). This CDR3 comprises 14 residues. Germline loops: CDR1 MNHEY, CDR2 SMNVEV (reference sequence). V dropped 2 bases and J dropped 8 bases, with 12 bases sitting between them. The CDR3 is CASSLDRRGEKLFF. The CDR3 DNA reads TGTGCCAGCAGTTTAGACAGGCGGGGGGAAAAACTGTTTTTT.

The V and J genes are TRBV9 and TRBJ2-1; 12 nucleotides align to TRBD2. The CDR3 contains 16 residues. The germline CDR1 and CDR2 sequences are SGDLS and YYNGEE. Losses at the gene ends were 0 bases for V and 7 bases for J; bases not matched to a gene: 5. This CDR3 is CASSVALAGGGNEQFF. As DNA, the CDR3 is TGTGCCAGCAGCGTAGCTCTAGCGGGAGGGGGTAATGAGCAGTTCTTC.

This chain's CDR3 is CASRDSNYGYTF. The DNA of the CDR3 is TGTGCCAGCAGGGACAGCAACTATGGCTACACCTTC. The chain uses TRBV25-1 and TRBJ1-2; possibly TRBD1 for D (6 bases). V lost 6 bases and J lost 2, with 7 bases in between. This CDR3 has 12 residues. From germline, CDR1 is MGHDK and CDR2 SYGVNS.

The J gene is TRBJ1-1, the V gene TRBV6-1; TRBD1 aligns across 7 bases. The germline V gene encodes CDR1 MNHNS and CDR2 SASEGT. V gave up 2 bases and J gave up 0 bases; unmatched junction bases: 9. The CDR3 has 17 residues. In DNA, the CDR3 is TGTGCCAGCAGTGAAACGAAGACAGGGATCATGAACACTGAAGCTTTCTTT. It codes for CASSETKTGIMNTEAFF.

This clone was detected a few times. The chain is built from TRBV6-5 and TRBJ1-2; D might be TRBD1 (6 bases). CDR1 and CDR2 from the germline V gene are MNHEY and SVGAGI. The CDR3 spans 12 residues. Trimming removed 10 bases at V and 8 bases at J, with 17 bases between. CDR3 DNA: TGTGCCACCGTCGGACAGTCTAGAGGCTACACCTTC. Its translation: CATVGQSRGYTF.

The genes are TRBV18 and TRBJ2-1; D is uncertain. Germline values: CDR1 KGHSH, CDR2 LQKENI. This CDR3 has 14 amino acids. V lost 3 bases and J lost 4, with 10 bases in between. The CDR3 DNA follows: TGTGCCAGCTCACCTCCGGCGCGGTACAATGAGCAGTTCTTC. Translated, it gives CASSPPARYNEQFF.

V is TRBV9 and J is TRBJ2-5, with 7 bases aligning to TRBD1. CDR1 and CDR2 from the germline V gene are SGDLS and YYNGEE. CDR3 size: 16 residues. Unmatched junction bases numbered 8, after V lost 3 bases and J lost 0 bases. CDR3 region: CASSAQGWVYQETQYF. In nucleotides, the CDR3 is TGTGCCAGCAGCGCACAGGGGTGGGTCTACCAAGAGACCCAGTACTTC. Drawing the rest from reference TRBV9 and TRBJ2-5, the complete variable domain is DSGVTQTPKHLITATGQRVTLRCSPRSGDLSVYWYQQSLDQGLQFLIQYYNGEERAKGNILERFSAQQFPDLHSELNLSSLELGDSALYFCASSAQGWVYQETQYFGPGTRLLVL.

The chain combines TRBV19 with TRBJ1-1; no clear D gene. Germline V gene lookup returns CDR1 LNHDA and CDR2 SQIVND (reference sequence). V lost 9 bases and J 0 bases, leaving 14 bases between the germline ends. The CDR3 has 14 amino acids. The CDR3 region is CASLPLGMNTEAFF. CDR3 DNA: TGTGCCAGCTTGCCATTGGGAATGAACACTGAAGCTTTCTTT.

This chain connects TRBV6-1 to TRBJ2-2; 8 positions match TRBD2. V trimming: 6 bases; J trimming: 4 bases; junction bases outside the gene matches: 7. This CDR3 contains 15 residues. CDR1 MNHNS and CDR2 SASEGT come from the germline V gene. This CDR3 reads CASRYREGSTGELFF. The CDR3 DNA is TGTGCCAGCAGATACCGGGAGGGTTCCACCGGGGAGCTGTTTTTT.

V usage is TRBV7-9 and J usage is TRBJ1-1; D may be TRBD1 (5 bases). Germline V gene sequence: CDR1 SEHNR, CDR2 FQNEAQ (reference sequence). The CDR3 runs 11 residues. The germline V and J ends were trimmed by 2 bases and 11 bases, with 9 bases remaining between them. CDR3 loop: CASSLTPGAFF. DNA for the CDR3: TGTGCCAGCAGCTTAACCCCAGGGGCTTTCTTT.

V and J are TRBV4-2 and TRBJ2-7; 8 bases are a match to TRBD1. The CDR3 runs 15 residues. Germline CDR1 LGHNA, CDR2 YNFKEQ. V was clipped by 1 base and J by 5 bases; unmatched bases: 7. The CDR3 loop is CASSQASDRDHEQYF. In DNA form, the CDR3 reads TGTGCCAGCAGCCAAGCATCGGACAGGGACCACGAGCAGTACTTC.

V gene TRBV5-4 combines with J gene TRBJ2-2; 11 positions match TRBD2. Germline CDR1 SGHNT, CDR2 YYREEE (reference sequence). The CDR3 contains 16 residues. The V segment lost 4 bases and the J segment 2 bases; nucleotides outside the gene matches: 4. CDR3 amino acids: CASSAGLAVNTGELFF. The CDR3 DNA follows: TGTGCCAGCAGCGCGGGACTAGCGGTTAACACCGGGGAGCTGTTTTTT.

The chain's CDR3 is CASSEFNPGGRASGELFF. CDR3 in DNA: TGTGCCAGCAGTGAATTTAATCCTGGCGGGAGGGCCTCCGGGGAGCTGTTTTTT. The V gene is TRBV2, the J gene TRBJ2-2; 9 positions match TRBD2. V shed 2 bases and J 6 bases; nucleotides not matched to a gene: 13. The CDR3 runs to 18 residues. Germline loops: CDR1 SNHLY, CDR2 FYNNEI.

This clone was observed once. The chain's CDR3 is CASSFLRGRDGNEQFF. The CDR3 DNA sequence: TGCGCCAGCAGCTTCCTACGGGGGAGGGATGGCAATGAGCAGTTCTTC. V and J are TRBV5-1 and TRBJ2-1; TRBD2 matches 7 bases. V shed 2 bases and J 6 bases; nucleotides not matched to a gene: 11. The germline gives CDR1 SGHRS, CDR2 YFSETQ. The CDR3 is made up of 16 amino acids.

The CDR3 DNA reads TGTGCCATCAGGGCGGGGTTCTCTGGGGCCAACGTCCTGACTTTC. Translating gives CAIRAGFSGANVLTF. V and J are TRBV10-3 and TRBJ2-6, with D maybe TRBD2 (6 bases). The V gene's germline CDR1 is ENHRY and CDR2 SYGVKD. The CDR3 consists of 15 residues. The V end lost 6 bases, the J end lost 0 bases, and 9 bases lay between the germline ends.

V usage is TRBV27 and J usage is TRBJ2-1; D not resolved. The germline V gene has CDR1 MNHEY and CDR2 SMNVEV (reference sequence). The CDR3 contains 11 residues. Trimming removed 7 bases at V and 8 bases at J, with 9 bases between. The CDR3 nucleotides are TGTGCCAGCACTTCCTTCCATGAGCAGTTCTTC. Protein sequence: CASTSFHEQFF.

As to this clone: The junction departs from the called germline gene at one end, perhaps through a read error. The V gene is TRBV5-1, the J gene TRBJ2-1, with 7 positions matching TRBD2. This CDR3 spans 16 amino acids. From germline, CDR1 is SGHRS and CDR2 YFSETQ. The CDR3 region is CASCLGGSSRNNEQFF. The CDR3 DNA reads as TGCGCCAGCTGCTTGGGGGGGAGTTCCCGCAACAATGAGCAGTTCTTC.

About this clone: One end of the junction varies from germline; a read error may be responsible. This chain connects TRBV10-3 to TRBJ1-1; possible D gene TRBD1, 6 bases. The CDR3 has 15 amino acids. Germline lookup yields CDR1 ENHRY and CDR2 SYGVKD. CDR3 loop: CAISEGGAGNAEAFF. The CDR3 nucleotides are TGTGCCATCAGTGAGGGGGGGGCAGGGAACGCTGAAGCTTTCTTT.